This is a list of T cell receptor beta chains from one sample in a study of blood T cells in healthy people across ages. TCRdb redid the calling of the 5' RACE reads with MiXCR, one entry per CDR3 protein. The table includes 1.5 million to 2 million distinct CDR3 sequences, about 50% detected once. The sequencing input was blood. The receptors originated from a woman in her forties in good health. CDR3s include the opening cysteine and the closing phenylalanine or tryptophan. A D gene is named only where the DNA matches it firmly. The size field is filled for only some rows; it gives once, few, many or a size class.

- TRBJ2-2 TRBD2 TRBV4-1 CASSQALAGRVTGELFF TGCGCCAGCAGCCAGGCTTTAGCGGGCCGGGTCACCGGGGAGCTGTTTTTT
- TRBJ1-4 - TRBV7-8 CASSVSDPRTNEKLFF TGTGCCAGCAGCGTCTCGGACCCTCGAACTAATGAAAAACTGTTTTTT
- TRBJ1-2 - TRBV4-1 CASSFRDGNYGYTF TGCGCCAGCAGCTTCCGCGACGGCAACTATGGCTACACCTTC
once TRBJ2-7 TRBD1 TRBV7-6 CASSHRGLKGYEQYF TGTGCCAGCAGCCACAGGGGGCTGAAGGGCTACGAGCAGTACTTC
once TRBJ1-2 TRBD1 TRBV4-1 CASSIQGQGGNYGYTF TGCGCCAGCAGCATTCAAGGACAGGGGGGAAACTATGGCTACACCTTC
- TRBJ2-1 TRBD1 TRBV7-2 CASSTRQGASEQFF TGTGCCAGCAGCACCCGACAGGGGGCGAGTGAGCAGTTCTTC
few TRBJ2-3 - TRBV28 CASWGERPTDTQYF TGTGCCAGCTGGGGGGAGCGGCCCACAGATACGCAGTATTTT
- TRBJ2-5 TRBD1 TRBV6-6 CASSPTADRGRETQYF TGTGCCAGCAGCCCAACGGCGGACAGGGGTCGGGAGACCCAGTACTTC
- TRBJ2-1 - TRBV7-9 CASSRRGETVYNEQFF TGTGCCAGCAGCAGGAGGGGGGAGACAGTTTACAATGAGCAGTTCTTC
- TRBJ2-3 TRBD2 TRBV6-2/TRBV6-3 CASSYRRYPSGVTDTQYF TGTGCCAGCAGTTACCGTAGATACCCCAGCGGGGTTACAGATACGCAGTATTTT
- TRBJ2-5 - TRBV12-3/TRBV12-4 CASRTELETQYF TGTGCCAGCAGAACCGAGCTTGAGACCCAGTACTTC
- TRBJ2-1 - TRBV7-9 CASSLSRGRSYNEQFF TGTGCCAGCAGCTTATCTCGGGGACGCTCCTACAATGAGCAGTTCTTC